This entry concerns a single TCR beta chain. As handled by the study authors: Amplification of reference gene primers was used by the study to estimate nucleated cell counts. Sequencing used immunoSEQ multiplex PCR; TCRdb keeps in-frame clones, though not all of them. V, J and clone size were drawn from that table, and D and trimming were deduced from the DNA. The sample includes approximately 200,000 clones, roughly 88% of them seen just once. These data come from a study of blood T cell repertoires in COVID-19. Study-level information: COVID-19 samples collected from the United States, Italy and Spain covered acute and convalescent phases. PBMCs, B-cell-depleted T cells, or T cells provided the cDNA or gDNA that made up the material.

V lost 3 bases to trimming and J lost 3 bases, with 10 bases between them. CDR1 and CDR2 (germline): MGHDK, SYGVNS. This CDR3 has 14 amino acids. V is TRBV25-1 and J is TRBJ2-3; maybe TRBD2 (6 bases). The sample was peripheral blood. The TCR sequence derives from a young man with active or convalescent COVID-19. Here the CDR3 reads CASSEEGRTDTQYF. CDR3 bases: TGTGCCAGCAGTGAGGAAGGGAGGACAGATACGCAGTATTTT.